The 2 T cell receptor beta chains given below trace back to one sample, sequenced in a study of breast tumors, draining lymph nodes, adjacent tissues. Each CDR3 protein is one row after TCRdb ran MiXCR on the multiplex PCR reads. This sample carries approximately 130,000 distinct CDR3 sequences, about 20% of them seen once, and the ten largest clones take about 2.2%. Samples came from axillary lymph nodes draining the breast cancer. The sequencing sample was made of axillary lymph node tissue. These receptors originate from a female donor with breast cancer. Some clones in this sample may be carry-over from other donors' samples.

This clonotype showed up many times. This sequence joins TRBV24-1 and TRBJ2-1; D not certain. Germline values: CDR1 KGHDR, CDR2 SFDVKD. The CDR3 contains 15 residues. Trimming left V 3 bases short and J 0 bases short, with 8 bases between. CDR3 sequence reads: CATSDPPSSYNEQFF. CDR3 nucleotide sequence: TGTGCCACCAGTGATCCCCCGAGCTCCTACAATGAGCAGTTCTTC.

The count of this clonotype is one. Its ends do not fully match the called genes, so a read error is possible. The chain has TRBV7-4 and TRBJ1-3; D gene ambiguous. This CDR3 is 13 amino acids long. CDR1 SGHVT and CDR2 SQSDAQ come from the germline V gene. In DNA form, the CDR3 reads TGTGCCAGCAGCTCACCCGCTGGAAACGCCATATATTTT. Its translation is CASSSPAGNAIYF.